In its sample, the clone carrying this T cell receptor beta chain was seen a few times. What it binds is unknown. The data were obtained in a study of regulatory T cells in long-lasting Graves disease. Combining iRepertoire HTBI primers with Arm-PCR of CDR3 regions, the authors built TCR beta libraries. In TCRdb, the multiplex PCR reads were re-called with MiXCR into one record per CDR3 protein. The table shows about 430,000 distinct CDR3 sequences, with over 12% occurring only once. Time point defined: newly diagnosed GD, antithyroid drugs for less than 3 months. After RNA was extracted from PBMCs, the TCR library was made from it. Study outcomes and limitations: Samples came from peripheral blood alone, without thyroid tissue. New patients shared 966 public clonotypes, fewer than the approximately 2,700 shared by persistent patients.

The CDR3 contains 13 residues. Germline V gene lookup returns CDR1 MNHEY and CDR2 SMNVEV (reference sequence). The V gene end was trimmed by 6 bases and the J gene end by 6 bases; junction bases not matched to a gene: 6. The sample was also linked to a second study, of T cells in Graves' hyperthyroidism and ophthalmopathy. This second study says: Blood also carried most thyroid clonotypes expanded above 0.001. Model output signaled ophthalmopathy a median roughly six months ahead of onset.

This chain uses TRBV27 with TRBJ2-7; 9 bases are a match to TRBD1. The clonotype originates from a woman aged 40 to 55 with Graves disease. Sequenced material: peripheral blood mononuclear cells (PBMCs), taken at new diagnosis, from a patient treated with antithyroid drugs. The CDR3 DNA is TGTGCCAGCAGGGGACAGGGTCCTCTCGAGCAGTACTTC. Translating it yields CASRGQGPLEQYF.